This T cell receptor beta chain was obtained from a study of a mutant IDH1 vaccine in newly diagnosed glioma. Turning to the study itself: Radiotherapy alone preceded vaccination by 4-6 weeks; alternatively, vaccination started with temozolomide cycles.

Time point specified: week 35, safety follow-up. Doses of 300 ug of mutant IDH1 20-mer peptide were given with topical imiquimod. Per germline, CDR1 ENHRY and CDR2 SYGVKD. Between the trimmed V and J ends, which lost 5 bases and 0 bases, there was a span of 10 bases. The CDR3 runs 14 residues. Some clones are missing from TCRdb's copy, which holds only in-frame ones; the method was immunoSEQ multiplex PCR. The sample shows about 32,000 clones, roughly 80% of them seen only once. As to this clone: The antigen is not known.

The chain joins TRBV10-3 to TRBJ1-1; no clear D. The sequence came from a woman younger than 30 with glioma. Source: PBMCs, taken from a glioma patient whose treatment included an IDH1 peptide vaccine. CDR3 coding DNA: TGTGCCATCAGTCCCCAGCTAATGAACACTGAAGCTTTCTTT. As protein: CAISPQLMNTEAFF.